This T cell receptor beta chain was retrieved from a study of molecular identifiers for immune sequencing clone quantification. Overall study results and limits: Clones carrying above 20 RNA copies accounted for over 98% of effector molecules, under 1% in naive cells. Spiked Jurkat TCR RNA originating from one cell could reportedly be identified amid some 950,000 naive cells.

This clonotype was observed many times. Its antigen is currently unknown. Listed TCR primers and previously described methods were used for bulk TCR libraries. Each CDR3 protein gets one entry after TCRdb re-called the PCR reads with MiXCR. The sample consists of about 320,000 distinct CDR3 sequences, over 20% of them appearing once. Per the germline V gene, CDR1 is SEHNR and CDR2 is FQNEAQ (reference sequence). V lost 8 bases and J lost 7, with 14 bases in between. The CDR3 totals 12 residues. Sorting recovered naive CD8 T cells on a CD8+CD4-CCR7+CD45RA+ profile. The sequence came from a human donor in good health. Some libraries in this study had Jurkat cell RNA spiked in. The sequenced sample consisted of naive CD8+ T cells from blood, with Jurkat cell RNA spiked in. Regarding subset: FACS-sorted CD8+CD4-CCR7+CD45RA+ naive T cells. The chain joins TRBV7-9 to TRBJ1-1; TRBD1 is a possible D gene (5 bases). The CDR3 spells CASGAGRLEAFF. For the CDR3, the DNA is TGTGCCAGCGGGGCAGGCCGGCTTGAAGCTTTCTTT.